This T cell receptor beta chain was documented in a study of T cells in localized non-small cell lung cancer. In the case of this clone: Its antigen is unidentified.

Overall study findings and caveats: Because researchers sequenced only one region of the tumor, heterogeneity is still possible. Uninvolved adjacent lung showed the highest T cell clonality, exceeding tumor. Prolonged overall survival went with higher T cell density in the blood.

The CDR3 totals 13 residues. Trimming removed 6 bases from V and 5 bases from J; junction bases left unmatched: 5. Germline-derived CDR1 and CDR2 are ENHRY and SYGVKD. TCRdb keeps only in-frame clones here, not all; method: immunoSEQ multiplex PCR. The sample has about 33,000 clones; 92% are singletons. The sequences come from peripheral blood, collected before any cancer treatment. This chain connects TRBV10-3 to TRBJ2-5, with 8 bases lining up with TRBD2. The TCR comes from a female donor over 55 with stage I lung adenocarcinoma. Here the CDR3 reads CAIRGLDGETQYF. CDR3 in DNA: TGTGCCATCAGGGGACTAGATGGGGAGACCCAGTACTTC.